This T cell receptor (beta chain) was observed in a study of blood T cell repertoires in COVID-19. Study details: In each case, the material was cDNA or gDNA derived from T cells, B-cell-depleted T cells, or PBMCs.

Authors' processing steps: Estimation of nucleated cell counts relied on the amplification of reference gene primers. TCRdb's copy holds only in-frame clones and misses some; the assay was immunoSEQ multiplex PCR. V and J calls and clone size are as listed in that table; D and trimming were resolved from the DNA. The table includes some 200,000 clones, roughly nine tenths detected once. This receptor was obtained from a woman aged 18 to 35 in a cohort exposed to, infected with or recovered from COVID-19 (not recorded which). The specimen was PBMCs or T cells enriched from blood (not recorded which).

In DNA form, the CDR3 reads TGTGCCATCAGGGGGACTAGCGGGGCCTCGGATGAGCAGTTCTTC. Protein: CAIRGTSGASDEQFF. J is TRBJ2-1 and V is TRBV10-3, with 13 bases fitting TRBD2. This CDR3 comprises 15 residues. The V and J ends lost 6 bases and 8 bases, in that order; junction bases with no gene match: 7. Germline lookup yields CDR1 ENHRY and CDR2 SYGVKD.